One and the same sample provided the 25 T cell receptor beta chains below, sequenced in a study of cytomegalovirus exposure and HLA in healthy donors. The PCR ran on 60 Vbeta and 13 Jbeta primers. Assay: immunoSEQ multiplex PCR; the TCRdb copy retains only in-frame clones and omits some. The sample records 150,000 or so clones, around 80% being singletons. The sequencing input was PBMCs. The source is a middle-aged woman in good health and CMV-seropositive.

The chain uses TRBV6-5 and TRBJ2-3; 11 bases agree with TRBD2. After removal of 4 bases from V and 2 bases from J, the junction contained 5 bases not matched to a gene. Germline V gene lookup returns CDR1 MNHEY and CDR2 SVGAGI. CDR3 length: 16 amino acids. CDR3 in amino acids: CASSFPTSGNTDTQYF. The CDR3 DNA is TGTGCCAGCAGTTTCCCGACTAGCGGGAACACAGATACGCAGTATTTT.

J is TRBJ2-1 and V is TRBV29-1; D not certain. Trimming stripped 7 bases from V and 6 bases from J, with 22 bases between. In germline, CDR1 is SQVTM, CDR2 ANQGSEA. The CDR3 has 15 residues. The CDR3 region is CSATARLPLTNEQFF. CDR3 nucleotide sequence: TGCAGCGCCACAGCCAGGCTCCCCCTTACCAATGAGCAGTTCTTC.

This clone has only a few counts. The V and J genes are TRBV5-6 and TRBJ2-5, with a weak D call TRBD1 (7 bases). This CDR3 is 14 amino acids long. CDR1 is SGHDT and CDR2 is YYEEEE in the germline V gene. Trimming took 1 base from V and 4 from J, leaving 11 bases between them. DNA for the CDR3: TGTGCCAGCAGCTTGCAGCAGGGGGGAGAGACCCAGTACTTC. This translates into CASSLQQGGETQYF.

The rearrangement links TRBV5-1 to TRBJ2-5; 7 bases match TRBD2. CDR3 size: 16 residues. Looked up from germline, CDR1 is SGHRS and CDR2 is YFSETQ. V was clipped by 0 bases and J by 2 bases; unmatched bases: 7. The CDR3 DNA reads as TGCGCCAGCAGCTTGGGGGGCGGGAGTAGGCAAGAGACCCAGTACTTC. This encodes CASSLGGGSRQETQYF. The full variable domain, completed using reference TRBV5-1 and TRBJ2-5, is KAGVTQTPRYLIKTRGQQVTLSCSPISGHRSVSWYQQTPGQGLQFLFEYFSETQRNKGNFPGRFSGRQFSNSRSEMNVSTLELGDSALYLCASSLGGGSRQETQYFGPGTRLLVL.

The V call is TRBV11-2, the J call TRBJ1-1; 9 nucleotides agree with TRBD1. The CDR3 runs to 14 residues. The germline CDR1 and CDR2 sequences are SGHAT and FQNNGV. J was trimmed by 5 bases and V by 7 bases; bases with no gene match: 8. CDR3 in DNA: TGTGCCAGCAAACCGGACAGGGGTTGGACTGAAGCTTTCTTT. It yields the protein CASKPDRGWTEAFF.

The count of this clone is one. This chain joins TRBV30 and TRBJ1-5, with a weak D call TRBD1 (6 bases). Trimming took off 4 bases at V and 0 bases at J, with 10 bases between the two ends. The CDR3 loop spans 14 amino acids. Germline V CDR1 and CDR2: GTSNPN, SVGIG (reference sequence). The CDR3 is CAWKGVNSNQPQHF. CDR3 in DNA: TGTGCCTGGAAGGGGGTAAATAGCAATCAGCCCCAGCATTTT.

This clone showed up just a few times. The rearrangement joins TRBV11-2 to TRBJ2-7; D gene unclear. The germline V and J ends were trimmed by 0 bases and 3 bases, with 9 bases remaining between them. This CDR3 is built from 14 residues. Germline V lookup: CDR1 SGHAT, CDR2 FQNNGV. The CDR3 loop reads CASSLDRRVYEQYF. DNA for the CDR3: TGTGCCAGCAGCTTAGATCGCCGGGTCTACGAGCAGTACTTC.

This chain uses TRBV5-6 with TRBJ2-7, with TRBD1 matching 9 bases. CDR1 is SGHDT and CDR2 is YYEEEE in the germline V gene. The CDR3 length is 14 residues. V gave up 4 bases and J gave up 6 bases; unmatched junction bases: 8. The CDR3 loop reads CASSRPDRGSEQYF. The CDR3 bases are TGTGCCAGCAGCAGACCGGACAGGGGAAGCGAGCAGTACTTC.

V usage is TRBV5-1 and J usage is TRBJ2-6; 14 bases align to TRBD2. Germline assignment: CDR1 SGHRS and CDR2 YFSETQ. The CDR3 extends over 19 amino acids. Trimming cost V 4 bases and J 0 bases; bases outside gene matches: 6. The CDR3 bases are TGCGCCAGCAGCCGGGGACTAGCGGGAGCGATCTCTGGGGCCAACGTCCTGACTTTC. As protein: CASSRGLAGAISGANVLTF.

This chain links TRBV4-1 with TRBJ2-5; 8 bases are a match to TRBD1. The J segment lost 2 bases and the V segment lost 3 bases, leaving 5 bases of the junction unmatched. Looked up from germline, CDR1 is MGHRA and CDR2 is YSYEKL. The CDR3 sequence is 15 residues long. CDR3 DNA sequence: TGCGCCAGCAGCCATCCACAGGGGGGTCAAGAGACCCAGTACTTC. This codes for CASSHPQGGQETQYF.

The V call is TRBV7-2, the J call TRBJ1-1, with 7 bases lining up with TRBD1. The CDR3 runs to 14 residues. Germline CDR1 SGHTA, CDR2 FQGNSA. The junction had 6 bases not matched to a gene; V was cut back by 3 bases and J by 5 bases. As DNA, the CDR3 is TGTGCCAGCAGCTTGGGGACAGCTAGGACTGAAGCTTTCTTT. Its protein product is CASSLGTARTEAFF.

V and J are TRBV27 and TRBJ2-7; the match to TRBD2 covers 11 bases. Germline-derived CDR1 and CDR2 are MNHEY and SMNVEV (reference sequence). CDR3 size: 14 residues. Losses at the gene ends were 6 bases for V and 6 bases for J; bases not matched to a gene: 7. The CDR3 nucleotides are TGTGCCAGCAGGAATAGCGGGGGGGCTACCGAGCAGTACTTC. Translating it yields CASRNSGGATEQYF.

The chain has TRBV28 and TRBJ2-6; 9 positions agree with TRBD1. Germline V CDR1 and CDR2: MDHEN, SYDVKM. V shed 6 bases and J 4 bases; nucleotides not matched to a gene: 4. There are 15 residues in the CDR3. CDR3 residues: CASRGTGYGANVLTF. The CDR3 DNA reads TGTGCCAGCAGGGGGACAGGGTACGGGGCCAACGTCCTGACTTTC.

This rearrangement joins TRBV7-9 to TRBJ2-7; the match to TRBD2 covers 7 bases. The trim removed 4 bases at V and 3 bases at J, leaving 6 bases unmatched. This CDR3 is built from 14 residues. Per germline, CDR1 SEHNR and CDR2 FQNEAQ (reference sequence). The CDR3, as DNA: TGTGCCAGCAGCTCGACTAGCAGCGTCTACGAGCAGTACTTC. Its translation: CASSSTSSVYEQYF.

The chain carries TRBV5-1 and TRBJ2-5; TRBD1 agrees at 8 bases. Unmatched junction bases numbered 7, after V lost 2 bases and J lost 1 base. Germline CDR1 SGHRS, CDR2 YFSETQ. This CDR3 is 16 amino acids long. The CDR3 is CASSFSGGRSQETQYF. The CDR3 DNA reads TGCGCCAGCAGCTTTTCAGGGGGCAGGAGCCAAGAGACCCAGTACTTC.

This clone was recorded once. The chain joins TRBV4-2 to TRBJ2-2; 10 bases align to TRBD2. In germline, CDR1 is LGHNA, CDR2 YNFKEQ. This CDR3 spans 18 amino acids. The junction had 7 bases not matched to a gene; V was cut back by 0 bases and J by 3 bases. The CDR3 sequence: CASSQDEGTSEDTGELFF. The CDR3, as DNA: TGTGCCAGCAGCCAAGATGAAGGGACTAGCGAGGACACCGGGGAGCTGTTTTTT.

The gene calls are TRBV5-1 and TRBJ1-2; D unclear. Germline lookup yields CDR1 SGHRS and CDR2 YFSETQ. CDR3 size: 18 residues. The V end was cut by 4 bases, the J end by 1 base, with 23 bases between. CDR3 amino acids: CASSPGDVRVQLNYGYTF. As DNA, the CDR3 is TGCGCCAGCAGCCCCGGGGATGTGAGGGTTCAACTTAACTATGGCTACACCTTC.

V usage is TRBV28 and J usage is TRBJ1-5; D possibly corresponds to TRBD1 (5 bases). V was pared by 5 bases and J by 5 bases, with 22 bases between. CDR1 MDHEN and CDR2 SYDVKM come from the germline V gene. The CDR3 has 17 residues. CDR3 protein: CASSPPGGPGLDQPQHF. CDR3 bases: TGTGCCAGCAGTCCCCCGGGGGGTCCTGGGTTAGATCAGCCCCAGCATTTT.

The V call is TRBV19, the J call TRBJ2-3, with 10 bases lining up with TRBD2. The CDR3 runs to 20 residues. Germline assignment: CDR1 LNHDA and CDR2 SQIVND (reference sequence). Unmatched junction bases numbered 17, after V lost 0 bases and J lost 5 bases. CDR3 bases: TGTGCCAGTAGTATAGACAGCGCAAGGACTAGCGGTCGGGTGAGAGATACGCAGTATTTT. Translated, it gives CASSIDSARTSGRVRDTQYF.

CDR3 in amino acids: CASSSPNQPQHF. The CDR3 region has the DNA TGTGCCAGTAGTAGTCCGAATCAGCCCCAGCATTTT. J is TRBJ1-5 and V is TRBV19; D is unresolved. Germline V gene lookup returns CDR1 LNHDA and CDR2 SQIVND (reference sequence). The CDR3 extends over 12 amino acids. The germline V and J ends were trimmed by 4 bases and 4 bases, with 5 bases remaining between them.

The chain employs TRBV6-1 and TRBJ1-5; 8 bases fit TRBD1. The J segment lost 6 bases and the V segment lost 5 bases, leaving 6 bases of the junction unmatched. The germline CDR1 and CDR2 sequences are MNHNS and SASEGT. This CDR3 has 14 amino acids. Here the CDR3 DNA reads TGTGCCAGCAGTTTTCAGGGGGCAGGTCAGCCCCAGCATTTT. Translating gives CASSFQGAGQPQHF.

The genes are TRBV5-1 and TRBJ2-1, with 8 nucleotides matching TRBD2. The ends lost 0 bases at V and 0 bases at J; junction bases unmatched: 5. Looked up from germline, CDR1 is SGHRS and CDR2 is YFSETQ. The CDR3 extends over 17 amino acids. This CDR3 is CASSLVVSGNSYNEQFF. CDR3 nucleotides: TGCGCCAGCAGCTTGGTGGTTAGCGGGAACTCCTACAATGAGCAGTTCTTC.

This clone showed up just a few times. The chain links TRBV30 to TRBJ2-3; D gene ambiguous. CDR3 size: 13 residues. V gave up 2 bases and J gave up 3 bases, with 9 bases separating them. Germline-derived CDR1 and CDR2 are GTSNPN and SVGIG (reference sequence). The CDR3 is CAWSSSLTDTQYF. CDR3 DNA: TGTGCCTGGAGTTCGAGTTTAACAGATACGCAGTATTTT. Together with reference TRBV30 and TRBJ2-3, the CDR3 gives the full variable domain: SQTIHQWPATLVQPVGSPLSLECTVEGTSNPNLYWYRQAAGRGLQLLFYSVGIGQISSEVPQNLSASRPQDRQFILSSKKLLLSDSGFYLCAWSSSLTDTQYFGPGTRLTVL.

The J gene is TRBJ2-2, the V gene TRBV6-6; tentatively, D is TRBD1 (6 bases). The length of the CDR3 is 15 residues. V lost 2 bases, J lost 3 bases, and 10 bases lay in between. CDR1 and CDR2 from the germline V gene are MNHNY and SVGAGI (reference sequence). The DNA for the CDR3 is TGTGCCAGCAGTTACGACAGGTCGTACACCGGGGAGCTGTTTTTT. It encodes CASSYDRSYTGELFF.

This clone was recorded a few times. The V gene is TRBV28, the J gene TRBJ1-1; 7 bases are a match to TRBD1. Germline values: CDR1 MDHEN, CDR2 SYDVKM. Trimming removed 4 bases from V and 4 bases from J; junction bases left unmatched: 9. The CDR3 length is 15 residues. The CDR3 protein is CASSSISAGGTEAFF. For the CDR3, the DNA is TGTGCCAGCAGTTCCATCTCCGCAGGGGGCACTGAAGCTTTCTTT.